These T cell receptor beta chains were read from a single sample in a study of blood T cell repertoires in COVID-19. Using immunoSEQ multiplex PCR, the repertoire was profiled, and TCRdb retains in-frame clones only, with some absent. The repertoire has a few hundred thousand clones, 85% of them found once; the top ten carry approximately 19%. The sample consisted of PBMCs or T cells enriched from blood (not recorded which). The source of these receptors is a man aged 35 to 55 who had recovered from COVID-19. CDR3s include the opening cysteine and the closing phenylalanine or tryptophan. The D gene is left open where the match is weak. The size entry is marked missing in some rows and otherwise reads once, few, many or a size class.

TRBV12-5	TRBJ2-2	-	-	CASGPPTHRVGAGELFF	TGTGCTAGTGGCCCACCAACCCACAGGGTTGGCGCCGGGGAGCTGTTTTTT
TRBV27	TRBJ1-6	-	-	CASSLSRGGYNSPLHF	TGTGCCAGCAGTTTATCGCGGGGCGGATATAATTCACCCCTCCACTTT
TRBV11-2	TRBJ1-5	-	TRBD1	CASSLQGGLNQPQHF	TGTGCCAGCAGCTTGCAGGGGGGACTCAATCAGCCCCAGCATTTT
TRBV25-1	TRBJ1-3	-	-	CASLRQDPRRGNTIYF	TGTGCCAGCCTAAGACAGGACCCCCGGCGTGGAAACACCATATATTTT
TRBV29-1	TRBJ2-7	-	-	CSVTDSSYEQYF	TGCAGCGTAACTGACAGCTCCTACGAGCAGTACTTC
TRBV5-1	TRBJ2-7	-	-	CASSLGTASYEQYF	TGCGCCAGCAGCTTGGGGACAGCCTCCTACGAGCAGTACTTC
TRBV19	TRBJ1-6	-	TRBD1	CASRTGGTGASSPLHF	TGTGCCAGCCGGACAGGGGGCACTGGAGCTAGTTCACCCCTCCACTTT
TRBV5-1	TRBJ1-4	-	TRBD1	CASSGGQGAGEKLFF	TGCGCCAGCAGCGGGGGACAGGGGGCGGGTGAAAAACTGTTTTTT
TRBV10-1	TRBJ1-1	-	TRBD1	CASSDVGTGQQGEAFF	TGCGCCAGCAGTGACGTAGGGACAGGCCAACAGGGTGAAGCTTTCTTT
TRBV5-1	TRBJ1-1	few	-	CASSLVGRGVADTEAFF	TGCGCCAGCAGCTTGGTGGGACGGGGGGTTGCGGACACTGAAGCTTTCTTT
TRBV30	TRBJ1-2	once	-	CALNSRVLGYTF	TGTGCCTTAAATTCCAGGGTCCTGGGCTACACCTTC
TRBV11-2	TRBJ1-3	-	TRBD1	CASSLVLGGSGNTIYF	TGTGCCAGCAGCTTAGTTTTAGGGGGCTCCGGAAACACCATATATTTT
TRBV5-6	TRBJ1-6	few	-	CASSQTGLDSPLHF	TGTGCCAGCAGCCAAACAGGGCTGGATTCACCCCTCCACTTT
TRBV30	TRBJ2-7	-	TRBD2	CACTGTRTYEQYF	TGTGCCTGCACCGGGACTAGGACCTACGAGCAGTACTTC
TRBV3-1/TRBV3-2	TRBJ1-6	-	-	CASSQASLGDNSPLHF	TGTGCCAGCAGCCAAGCCTCATTAGGGGATAATTCACCCCTCCACTTT
TRBV23-1	TRBJ2-5	-	TRBD1	CASSPGQVLHETQYF	TGCGCCAGCAGCCCGGGACAGGTACTTCACGAGACCCAGTACTTC
TRBV2	TRBJ2-5	-	-	CASSGLIETQYF	TGTGCCAGCAGTGGACTAATCGAGACCCAGTACTTC
TRBV4-1	TRBJ2-7	-	-	CASSQPLLVSPPYEQYF	TGCGCCAGCAGCCAACCCCTTCTAGTTTCTCCCCCCTACGAGCAGTACTTC
TRBV10-3	TRBJ2-5	-	-	CAISDAGHQETQYF	TGTGCCATCAGTGACGCGGGACACCAAGAGACCCAGTACTTC
TRBV18	TRBJ1-2	-	TRBD1	CASSPGQGMASWGYTF	TGTGCCAGCTCACCCGGACAGGGGATGGCTTCGTGGGGCTACACCTTC
TRBV28	TRBJ2-7	-	TRBD2	CASSNAPSGSGDLHF	TGTGCCAGCAGTAATGCCCCCAGCGGGAGCGGCGACCTGCACTTC
TRBV5-1	TRBJ1-5	-	-	CASSYWGDQPQHF	TGCGCCAGCAGCTACTGGGGGGATCAGCCCCAGCATTTT
TRBV5-5	TRBJ2-7	-	TRBD2	CASSPGLAGSSYEQYF	TGTGCCAGCAGCCCCGGACTAGCGGGATCATCCTACGAGCAGTACTTC
TRBV6-2/TRBV6-3	TRBJ2-1	-	TRBD2	CASSYSSGGNEQFF	TGTGCCAGCAGTTACTCGAGCGGGGGCAATGAGCAGTTCTTC
TRBV11-3	TRBJ2-7	-	TRBD2	CASGGPSGSYEQYF	TGTGCCAGCGGGGGGCCTAGCGGGAGCTACGAGCAGTACTTC
TRBV24-1	TRBJ2-7	-	-	CATSNAGYEQYF	TGTGCCACCAGCAATGCAGGGTACGAGCAGTACTTC
TRBV27	TRBJ2-5	-	-	CASSLSKREETQYF	TGTGCCAGCAGTTTATCGAAAAGGGAGGAGACCCAGTACTTC
TRBV19	TRBJ1-1	-	-	CASSIGSTSGEAFF	TGTGCCAGTAGTATTGGCTCAACATCAGGTGAAGCTTTCTTT
TRBV7-2	TRBJ2-1	-	-	CASSSGRSSYNEQFF	TGTGCCAGCAGCTCCGGGAGATCCTCCTACAATGAGCAGTTCTTC
TRBV7-3	TRBJ1-1	-	-	CASSPGMNRVPTFF	TGTGCCAGCAGCCCGGGGATGAACCGGGTTCCGACTTTCTTT
TRBV25-1	TRBJ1-3	-	-	CASKSTGLSSGNTIYF	TGTGCCAGCAAATCGACAGGACTGAGCTCTGGAAACACCATATATTTT
TRBV5-5	TRBJ1-6	once	TRBD1	CASSMGFWTGRDSPLHF	TGTGCCAGCAGCATGGGGTTTTGGACAGGGCGGGATTCACCCCTCCACTTT
TRBV19	TRBJ1-2	-	TRBD1	CASRTPLGQGVTYGYTF	TGTGCCAGTAGAACCCCCCTGGGGCAGGGGGTAACCTATGGCTACACCTTC
TRBV5-6	TRBJ2-2	-	-	CASSLVRTAGELFF	TGTGCCAGCAGCTTGGTTAGGACAGCCGGGGAGCTGTTTTTT
TRBV7-9	TRBJ1-1	few	-	CASKIAGYDTEAFF	TGTGCCAGCAAGATTGCAGGGTATGACACTGAAGCTTTCTTT
TRBV5-4	TRBJ2-1	-	-	CASSLGDGGGYNEQFF	TGTGCCAGCAGCTTGGGTGACGGGGGTGGATACAATGAGCAGTTCTTC
TRBV7-9	TRBJ1-5	-	TRBD1	CASSPGRGGIDQPQHF	TGTGCCAGCAGCCCCGGGCGAGGGGGCATCGATCAGCCCCAGCATTTT
TRBV14	TRBJ2-5	-	-	CASSQSLEGRETQYF	TGTGCCAGCAGCCAATCACTGGAGGGAAGGGAGACCCAGTACTTC
TRBV19	TRBJ1-3	once	-	CASSILAAGYGNTIYF	TGTGCCAGTAGTATATTAGCGGCAGGGTATGGAAACACCATATATTTT
TRBV6-2/TRBV6-3	TRBJ2-5	-	-	CASSYSGSRIKETQYF	TGTGCCAGCAGTTACTCGGGTAGCAGAATCAAAGAGACCCAGTACTTC